The 13 T cell receptor beta chains given below trace back to one sample, sequenced in a study of blood T cell repertoires in COVID-19. The protocol was immunoSEQ multiplex PCR, while the TCRdb copy is restricted to in-frame clones and leaves out a portion. This sample yields about 34,000 clones, of which 88% are seen a single time; around 15% belongs to the top ten. Sample: peripheral blood. These receptors were obtained from a man aged 60-69 years with active COVID-19.

In its sample, this clone was seen a few times. The rearrangement links TRBV19 to TRBJ1-2; 7 bases agree with TRBD1. CDR3 size: 11 residues. CDR1 is LNHDA, CDR2 SQIVND, per germline (reference sequence). The CDR3 DNA reads TGTGCAGTAGGACAGGCGTATGGCTACACCTTC. Its protein product is CAVGQAYGYTF.

V gene TRBV14 combines with J gene TRBJ2-6; 9 bases align to TRBD2. V lost 3 bases to trimming and J lost 0 bases; unmatched junction nucleotides: 15. Germline CDR1 SGHDN, CDR2 FVKESK. The CDR3 consists of 21 residues. The CDR3 DNA reads as TGTGCCAGCAGCCACCTTCAGGGGCTAGCGGGACTCGCCTCTGGGGCCAACGTCCTGACTTTC. As protein: CASSHLQGLAGLASGANVLTF.

The chain uses TRBV19 and TRBJ2-5; 12 bases are a match to TRBD2. The germline V gene has CDR1 LNHDA and CDR2 SQIVND (reference sequence). The CDR3 sequence is 16 residues long. Losses at the gene ends were 5 bases for V and 4 bases for J; bases not matched to a gene: 8. The CDR3 loop is CASSRLLAGGRETQYF. The DNA of the CDR3 is TGTGCCAGTAGTCGATTACTAGCGGGAGGTCGAGAGACCCAGTACTTC.

The gene calls are TRBV2 and TRBJ2-7; 9 nucleotides align to TRBD2. Germline V gene lookup returns CDR1 SNHLY and CDR2 FYNNEI. The CDR3 length is 13 residues. V lost 7 bases and J lost 6; bases outside the gene matches: 7. The CDR3 sequence is CASTYSGSGEQYF. The CDR3 DNA sequence: TGTGCCAGCACCTATAGCGGGAGTGGCGAGCAGTACTTC.

This clone was recorded once. The V gene is TRBV6-5, the J gene TRBJ1-5; unclear D gene. V was cut by 5 bases and J by 0 bases, with 8 bases left in between. Germline loops: CDR1 MNHEY, CDR2 SVGAGI. This CDR3 contains 14 residues. The CDR3 nucleotides are TGTGCCAGCAGTCACTTCTCTAGCAATCAGCCCCAGCATTTT. Translating it yields CASSHFSSNQPQHF.

J is TRBJ2-6 and V is TRBV5-4; TRBD1 matches 7 bases. The ends lost 4 bases at V and 7 bases at J; junction bases unmatched: 2. Per the germline V gene, CDR1 is SGHNT and CDR2 is YYREEE (reference sequence). CDR3 length: 13 residues. The CDR3 nucleotides are TGTGCCAGCAGCAACAGGGGTGCCAACGTCCTGACTTTC. Its protein is CASSNRGANVLTF.

The chain joins TRBV6-2 or TRBV6-3 to TRBJ2-1; D not certain. CDR3 size: 11 residues. In germline, CDR1 is MNHEY, CDR2 SVGEGT. V was shortened by 6 bases and J by 7 bases, with 7 bases between the two germline ends. CDR3 loop: CASSIRNEQFF. CDR3 sequence (DNA): TGTGCCAGCAGCATCAGGAATGAGCAGTTCTTC.

The chain uses TRBV24-1 and TRBJ2-7, with 8 bases matching TRBD2. Germline V gene data show CDR1 as KGHDR and CDR2 as SFDVKD. The CDR3 spans 15 residues. The V segment lost 3 bases and the J segment 4 bases; nucleotides outside the gene matches: 7. DNA for the CDR3: TGTGCCACCAGTGATCCAGCGGGGGATAAATACGAGCAGTACTTC. Amino acids: CATSDPAGDKYEQYF.

The chain couples TRBV5-1 to TRBJ1-4; no clear D gene. The germline V and J ends were trimmed by 5 bases and 3 bases, with 14 bases remaining between them. Germline CDR1 and CDR2: SGHRS and YFSETQ. The CDR3 runs to 15 residues. CDR3 coding DNA: TGCGCCAGCAGGCCCACGACATCCGCTAATGAAAAACTGTTTTTT. Protein sequence: CASRPTTSANEKLFF.

The chain combines TRBV19 with TRBJ2-7, with 8 positions matching TRBD1. Germline V lookup: CDR1 LNHDA, CDR2 SQIVND (reference sequence). The V segment lost 8 bases and the J segment 2 bases; nucleotides outside the gene matches: 17. There are 17 residues in the CDR3. CDR3 amino acids: CASRDSGRQGLAYEQYF. The DNA of the CDR3 is TGTGCCAGTCGAGATTCGGGCCGACAGGGGCTAGCCTACGAGCAGTACTTC.

The chain employs TRBV19 and TRBJ2-6, with D possibly TRBD1 on 8 matching bases. This CDR3 contains 19 residues. Germline CDR1 reads LNHDA; CDR2 reads SQIVND (reference sequence). V gave up 2 bases and J gave up 2 bases, with 19 bases separating them. The CDR3 is CASSIQGGAQGAGANVLTF. In DNA, the CDR3 is TGTGCCAGTAGTATACAAGGGGGGGCACAGGGGGCTGGGGCCAACGTCCTGACTTTC.

This chain links TRBV27 with TRBJ2-2; the match to TRBD2 covers 13 bases. This CDR3 contains 15 residues. With 5 bases clipped from V and 6 bases from J, the junction kept 3 bases outside the gene matches. CDR1 is MNHEY and CDR2 is SMNVEV in the germline V gene (reference sequence). The CDR3 DNA follows: TGTGCCAGCAGTCCGGGACTAGCGGGACCCGGGGAGCTGTTTTTT. It specifies CASSPGLAGPGELFF.

The chain carries TRBV6-5 and TRBJ1-5, with D perhaps TRBD1 (6 bases). This CDR3 comprises 15 residues. With 5 bases removed from V and 4 bases from J, the gap between germline ends came to 15 bases. Germline V lookup: CDR1 MNHEY, CDR2 SVGAGI. CDR3 bases: TGTGCCAGCAGTAGAGACAGGCTTACAAATCAGCCCCAGCATTTT. This gives the protein CASSRDRLTNQPQHF.